A selection of T cell receptor beta chains follows, all from one sample in a study of metastatic and nonmetastatic thyroid tumors. TCRdb re-called clones from the PCR reads using MiXCR. The table shows about 20,000 clones, with 15% to 18% occurring only once. Specimen: blood. All receptors come from a female donor with papillary thyroid cancer or a benign thyroid nodule (not recorded which). Some clones in this sample may be carry-over from other donors' samples. Each CDR3 is given with its conserved first and last residue. The order of the fields is V gene, J gene, D gene, clone size, CDR3 DNA, CDR3 protein. A D gene is named only where the DNA matches it firmly. The listing skips clone size in some rows; elsewhere it reads once, few, many or a size class.

v_gene: TRBV4-1
j_gene: TRBJ2-6
d_gene: .
abundance: many
CDR3nt: TGCGCCAGCAGCCAAGATAAGGCCAGGGTAAGCTCTGGGGCCAACGTCCTGACTTTC
CDR3aa: CASSQDKARVSSGANVLTF

v_gene: TRBV19
j_gene: TRBJ2-1
d_gene: TRBD1
abundance: many
CDR3nt: TGTGCCAGTAGTATCGACAGGGGGTACTACAATGAGCAGTTCTTC
CDR3aa: CASSIDRGYYNEQFF

v_gene: TRBV28
j_gene: TRBJ2-1
d_gene: .
abundance: many
CDR3nt: TGTGCCAACAGTTTCGGTCTGATCTCCTACAATGAGCAGTTCTTC
CDR3aa: CANSFGLISYNEQFF

v_gene: TRBV30
j_gene: TRBJ2-7
d_gene: TRBD1
abundance: many
CDR3nt: TGTGCCTGGAACCGGGACAGCTACGAGCAGTACTTC
CDR3aa: CAWNRDSYEQYF

v_gene: TRBV28
j_gene: TRBJ2-5
d_gene: TRBD1
abundance: many
CDR3nt: TGTGCCAGCAGTTTACCGACAGGGGCGAAGACCCAGTACTTC
CDR3aa: CASSLPTGAKTQYF

v_gene: TRBV5-6
j_gene: TRBJ2-7
d_gene: .
abundance: many
CDR3nt: TGTGCCAGCAGCCTGGTCAGGCTAAGCTCCTACGAGCAGTACTTC
CDR3aa: CASSLVRLSSYEQYF

v_gene: TRBV7-2
j_gene: TRBJ2-5
d_gene: .
abundance: many
CDR3nt: TGTGCCAGCAGCCCCCAAGAGACCCAGTACTTC
CDR3aa: CASSPQETQYF

v_gene: TRBV24-1
j_gene: TRBJ1-2
d_gene: .
abundance: .
CDR3nt: TGTGCCACCAGTTCCGGGACCTTCTATGGCTACACCTTC
CDR3aa: CATSSGTFYGYTF

v_gene: TRBV30
j_gene: TRBJ1-2
d_gene: .
abundance: many
CDR3nt: TGTGCCTGGTCGCCAAATCCAAACTATGGCTACACCTTC
CDR3aa: CAWSPNPNYGYTF

v_gene: TRBV6-2/TRBV6-3
j_gene: TRBJ2-1
d_gene: .
abundance: medium-sized
CDR3nt: TGTGCCAGCAGTTACTCAGGGGCCTACAATGAGCAGTTCTTC
CDR3aa: CASSYSGAYNEQFF

v_gene: TRBV5-1
j_gene: TRBJ1-5
d_gene: .
abundance: many
CDR3nt: TGCGCCAGCAGTGTTCAAGGGGCGAACGGGAATCAGCCCCAGCATTTT
CDR3aa: CASSVQGANGNQPQHF

v_gene: TRBV30
j_gene: TRBJ2-5
d_gene: .
abundance: many
CDR3nt: TGTGCCTGGACCCGGCCGGGGCAAGAGACCCAGTACTTC
CDR3aa: CAWTRPGQETQYF

v_gene: TRBV20-1
j_gene: TRBJ2-5
d_gene: .
abundance: many
CDR3nt: TGCAGTGCTAGAGATGTCCAGGGTCAAGAGACCCAGTACTTC
CDR3aa: CSARDVQGQETQYF

v_gene: TRBV6-2/TRBV6-3
j_gene: TRBJ2-7
d_gene: .
abundance: few
CDR3nt: TGTGCCAGCAGCCCCGACCGACCGGAGCAGTACTTC
CDR3aa: CASSPDRPEQYF

v_gene: TRBV6-2/TRBV6-3
j_gene: TRBJ2-7
d_gene: .
abundance: .
CDR3nt: TGTGCCAGCAGTTCGTTTGGGGCGGGAACCTACGAGCAGTACTTC
CDR3aa: CASSSFGAGTYEQYF

v_gene: TRBV4-1
j_gene: TRBJ2-7
d_gene: .
abundance: .
CDR3nt: TGCGCCAGCAGCCAAGAAGATATAGGGACCACCATCTCCTACGAGCAGTACTTC
CDR3aa: CASSQEDIGTTISYEQYF

v_gene: TRBV11-2
j_gene: TRBJ1-1
d_gene: .
abundance: .
CDR3nt: TGTGCCAGCAGCTTAGAAATGGGACGGAAGAACACTGAAGCTTTCTTT
CDR3aa: CASSLEMGRKNTEAFF

v_gene: TRBV7-6
j_gene: TRBJ2-3
d_gene: .
abundance: many
CDR3nt: TGTGCCAGCAGCTTAGCGCTAGGTCCGTTTGCGATCACAGATACGCAGTATTTT
CDR3aa: CASSLALGPFAITDTQYF

v_gene: TRBV20-1
j_gene: TRBJ1-2
d_gene: .
abundance: medium-sized
CDR3nt: TGCAGTGCTCAGGCCTGGGGGGCAGGGGCGGAAGGCTACACCTTC
CDR3aa: CSAQAWGAGAEGYTF

v_gene: TRBV18
j_gene: TRBJ1-2
d_gene: .
abundance: .
CDR3nt: TGTGCCAGCTCACCAGGGGCTAAAGGGGAATATGGCTACACCTTC
CDR3aa: CASSPGAKGEYGYTF

v_gene: TRBV10-2
j_gene: TRBJ2-6
d_gene: TRBD2
abundance: many
CDR3nt: TGCGCCAGCAGTGAGACTAGCGGGAGCTCTGGGGCCAACGTCCTGACTTTC
CDR3aa: CASSETSGSSGANVLTF

v_gene: TRBV6-1
j_gene: TRBJ2-6
d_gene: .
abundance: .
CDR3nt: TGTGCCAGCACCCGGACTGACAGCTCTGGGGCCAACGTCCTAACTTTC
CDR3aa: CASTRTDSSGANVLTF

v_gene: TRBV27
j_gene: TRBJ1-5
d_gene: TRBD1
abundance: few
CDR3nt: TGTGCCAGCCGGAGGACAGGGTGGCTCTATCAGCCCCAGCATTTT
CDR3aa: CASRRTGWLYQPQHF

v_gene: TRBV5-1
j_gene: TRBJ1-1
d_gene: TRBD1
abundance: many
CDR3nt: TGCGCCAGCAGCTCGACGTCCCGGGACAGGGAAACTGAAGCTTTCTTT
CDR3aa: CASSSTSRDRETEAFF

v_gene: TRBV6-2/TRBV6-3
j_gene: TRBJ2-7
d_gene: TRBD2
abundance: medium-sized
CDR3nt: TGTGCCAGCAGTTACGGGACTAGCGGAACTTACGAGCAGTACTTC
CDR3aa: CASSYGTSGTYEQYF

v_gene: TRBV5-1
j_gene: TRBJ2-7
d_gene: TRBD2
abundance: .
CDR3nt: TGCGCCAGCAGCTTGGGCGGGAGGGCCAGTAACTACGAGCAGTACTTC
CDR3aa: CASSLGGRASNYEQYF

v_gene: TRBV27
j_gene: TRBJ2-6
d_gene: .
abundance: medium-sized
CDR3nt: TGTGCCAGCAGTTTCGACTCTGGGGCCAACGTCCTGACTTTC
CDR3aa: CASSFDSGANVLTF

v_gene: TRBV5-5
j_gene: TRBJ1-1
d_gene: .
abundance: many
CDR3nt: TGTGCCAGCAGGACGTTTCGGGGTCCCACTGAAGCTTTCTTT
CDR3aa: CASRTFRGPTEAFF

v_gene: TRBV28
j_gene: TRBJ1-5
d_gene: .
abundance: few
CDR3nt: TGTGCCAGCAGCCGGGACAATCTATCAAATCAGCCCCAGCACTTT
CDR3aa: CASSRDNLSNQPQHF

v_gene: TRBV5-1
j_gene: TRBJ1-2
d_gene: .
abundance: many
CDR3nt: TGCGCCAGCAGCTTGGCCTTCTATGGCTACACCTTC
CDR3aa: CASSLAFYGYTF

v_gene: TRBV19
j_gene: TRBJ1-2
d_gene: TRBD1
abundance: .
CDR3nt: TGTGCCAGTAGTATGGGACAGGGGGCAAGTGGCTACACCTTC
CDR3aa: CASSMGQGASGYTF

v_gene: TRBV20-1
j_gene: TRBJ2-5
d_gene: TRBD2
abundance: many
CDR3nt: TGCAGTGCTAGGCCCCCTAGCGGGAGGGCGAGGGAGACCCAGTACTTC
CDR3aa: CSARPPSGRARETQYF

v_gene: TRBV15
j_gene: TRBJ1-5
d_gene: .
abundance: many
CDR3nt: TGTGCCACCAGCAGAGTGTATCGGGGTCAGCCCCAGCATTTT
CDR3aa: CATSRVYRGQPQHF

v_gene: TRBV12-3/TRBV12-4
j_gene: TRBJ1-1
d_gene: .
abundance: many
CDR3nt: TGTGCCAGCACACGGCAGGGGTCTGAAGCTTTCTTT
CDR3aa: CASTRQGSEAFF

v_gene: TRBV6-2/TRBV6-3
j_gene: TRBJ2-2
d_gene: .
abundance: medium-sized
CDR3nt: TGTGCCAGCAGCACACAGGAGACCGGGGAGCTGTTTTTT
CDR3aa: CASSTQETGELFF

v_gene: TRBV20-1
j_gene: TRBJ2-3
d_gene: .
abundance: many
CDR3nt: TGCAGTGCTCCGGAACTCACAGATACGCAGTATTTT
CDR3aa: CSAPELTDTQYF

v_gene: TRBV12-3/TRBV12-4
j_gene: TRBJ2-2
d_gene: TRBD2
abundance: .
CDR3nt: TGTGCCAGCAGTTTCCGGGGGGGCTGGTACTGGGAGCTGTTTTTT
CDR3aa: CASSFRGGWYWELFF

v_gene: TRBV5-1
j_gene: TRBJ2-5
d_gene: TRBD1
abundance: .
CDR3nt: TGCGCCAGCAGTCAGGGACAGCCTCAAGAGACCCAGTACTTC
CDR3aa: CASSQGQPQETQYF

v_gene: TRBV6-2/TRBV6-3
j_gene: TRBJ1-2
d_gene: .
abundance: few
CDR3nt: TGTGCCAGCAGTTACGACCGTAACTATTTCTACACCTTC
CDR3aa: CASSYDRNYFYTF

v_gene: TRBV19
j_gene: TRBJ1-1
d_gene: TRBD1
abundance: many
CDR3nt: TGTGCCAGTAAGACAGGGGATAGTGAAGCTTTCTTT
CDR3aa: CASKTGDSEAFF